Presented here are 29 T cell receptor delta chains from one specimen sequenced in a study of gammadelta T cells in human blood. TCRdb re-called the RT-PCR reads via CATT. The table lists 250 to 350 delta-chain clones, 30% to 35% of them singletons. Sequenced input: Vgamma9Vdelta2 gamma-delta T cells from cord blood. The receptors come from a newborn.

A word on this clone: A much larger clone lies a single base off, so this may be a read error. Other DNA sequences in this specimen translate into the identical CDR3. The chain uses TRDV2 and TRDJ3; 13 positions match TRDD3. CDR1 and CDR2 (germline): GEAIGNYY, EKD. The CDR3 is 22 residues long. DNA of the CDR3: TGTGCCTGTGACACCGTACTGGGGGATACGCTCTTTAGCTCCTGGGACACTCGACAGATGTTTTTC. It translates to CACDTVLGDTLFSSWDTRQMFF.

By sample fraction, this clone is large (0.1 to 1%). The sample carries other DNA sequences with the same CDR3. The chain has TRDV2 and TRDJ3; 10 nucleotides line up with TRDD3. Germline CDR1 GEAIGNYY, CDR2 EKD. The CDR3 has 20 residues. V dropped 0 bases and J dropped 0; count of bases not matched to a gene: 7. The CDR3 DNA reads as TGTGCCTGTGACACCGTACTGGGGGATTCAAGCTCCTGGGACACCCGACAGATGTTTTTC. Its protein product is CACDTVLGDSSSWDTRQMFF.

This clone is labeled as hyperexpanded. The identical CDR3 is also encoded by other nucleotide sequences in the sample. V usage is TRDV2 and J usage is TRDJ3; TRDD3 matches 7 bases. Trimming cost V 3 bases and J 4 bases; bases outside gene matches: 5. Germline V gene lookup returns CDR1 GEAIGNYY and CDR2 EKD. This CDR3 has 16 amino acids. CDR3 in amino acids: CACDWGNRWDTRQMFF. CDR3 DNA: TGTGCCTGTGACTGGGGGAACCGGTGGGACACCCGACAGATGTTTTTC.

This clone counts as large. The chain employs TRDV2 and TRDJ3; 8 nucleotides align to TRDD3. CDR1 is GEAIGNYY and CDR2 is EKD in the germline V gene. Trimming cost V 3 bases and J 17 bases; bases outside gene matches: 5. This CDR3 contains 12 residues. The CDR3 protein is CACDPGIREMFF. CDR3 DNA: TGTGCCTGTGACCCTGGGATACGCGAGATGTTTTTC.

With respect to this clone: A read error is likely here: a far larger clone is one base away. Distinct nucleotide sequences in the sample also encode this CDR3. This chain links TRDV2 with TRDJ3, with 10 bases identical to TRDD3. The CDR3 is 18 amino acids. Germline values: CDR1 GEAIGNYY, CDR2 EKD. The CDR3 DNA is TGTGCCTGTGACACTGGGGGATACAGCTCCTGGGACACACGACAGATGTTTTTC. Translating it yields CACDTGGYSSWDTRQMFF.

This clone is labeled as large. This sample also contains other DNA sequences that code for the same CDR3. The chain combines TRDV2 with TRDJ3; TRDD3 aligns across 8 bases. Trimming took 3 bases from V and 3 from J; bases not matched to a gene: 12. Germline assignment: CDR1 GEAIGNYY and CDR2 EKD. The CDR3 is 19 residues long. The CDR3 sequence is CACDPVLGIHFWDTRQMFF. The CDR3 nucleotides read TGTGCCTGTGACCCGGTACTGGGGATACATTTCTGGGACACCCGACAGATGTTTTTC.

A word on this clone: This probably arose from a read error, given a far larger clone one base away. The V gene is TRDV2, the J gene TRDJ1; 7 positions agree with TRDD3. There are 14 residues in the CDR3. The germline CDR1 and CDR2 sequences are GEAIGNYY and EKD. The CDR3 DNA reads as TGTGCCTGTGACACCTGGGGGAACACCGGTAAACTCATCTTT. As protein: CACDTWGNTGKLIF.

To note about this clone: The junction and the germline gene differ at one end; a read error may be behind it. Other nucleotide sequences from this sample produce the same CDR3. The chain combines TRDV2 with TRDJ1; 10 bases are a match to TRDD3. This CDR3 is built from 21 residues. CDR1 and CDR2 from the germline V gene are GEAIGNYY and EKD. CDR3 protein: CACDSGTLPPYWGIYTDKLIF. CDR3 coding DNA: TGTGCCTGTGACTCGGGAACCTTGCCTCCTTACTGGGGGATCTACACTGATAAACTCATCTTT.

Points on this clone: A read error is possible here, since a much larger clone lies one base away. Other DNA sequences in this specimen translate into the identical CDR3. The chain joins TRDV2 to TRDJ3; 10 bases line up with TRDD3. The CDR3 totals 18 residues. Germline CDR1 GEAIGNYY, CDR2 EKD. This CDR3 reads CACDILGDLSWDTRQMFF. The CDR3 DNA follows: TGTGCCTGTGACATACTGGGGGATCTGTCCTGGGACACTCGACAGATGTTTTTC.

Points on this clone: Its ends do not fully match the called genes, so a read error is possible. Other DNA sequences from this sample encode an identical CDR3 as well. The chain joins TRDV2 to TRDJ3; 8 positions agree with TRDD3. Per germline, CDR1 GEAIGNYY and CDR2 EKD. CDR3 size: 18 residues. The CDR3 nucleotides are TGTGCCTGTGACACCGTGGGGGATGCCTCCTGGGACACTCGACAGATGTTTTTC. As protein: CACDTVGDASWDTRQMFF.

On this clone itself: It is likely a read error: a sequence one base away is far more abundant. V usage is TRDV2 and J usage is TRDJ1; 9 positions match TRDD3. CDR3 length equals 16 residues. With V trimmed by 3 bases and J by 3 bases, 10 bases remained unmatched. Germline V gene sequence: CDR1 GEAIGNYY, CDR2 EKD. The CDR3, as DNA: TGTGCCTGTGACGCCCTATTGGGGGATAGGTCCGATAAACTCATCTTT. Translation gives CACDALLGDRSDKLIF.

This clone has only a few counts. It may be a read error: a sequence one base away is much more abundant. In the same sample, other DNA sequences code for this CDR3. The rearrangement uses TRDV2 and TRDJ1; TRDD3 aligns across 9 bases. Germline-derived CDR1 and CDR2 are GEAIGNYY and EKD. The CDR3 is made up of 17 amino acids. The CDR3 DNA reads TGTGCCTGTGACATTCATACTGGGGGACCGTACACTGATAAACTCATCTTT. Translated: CACDIHTGGPYTDKLIF.

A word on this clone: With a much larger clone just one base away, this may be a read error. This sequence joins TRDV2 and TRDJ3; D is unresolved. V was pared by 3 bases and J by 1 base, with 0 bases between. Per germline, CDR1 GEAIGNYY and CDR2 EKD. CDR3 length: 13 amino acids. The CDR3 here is CACDSWDTRQMFF. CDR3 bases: TGTGCCTGTGACTCCTGGGACACCCGACAGATGTTTTTC.

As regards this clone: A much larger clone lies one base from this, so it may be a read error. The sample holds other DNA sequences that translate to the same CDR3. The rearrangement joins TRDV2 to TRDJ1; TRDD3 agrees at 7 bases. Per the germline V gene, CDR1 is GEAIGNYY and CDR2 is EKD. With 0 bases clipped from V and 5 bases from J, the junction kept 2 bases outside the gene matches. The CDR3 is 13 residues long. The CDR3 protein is CACDTWGTDKLIF. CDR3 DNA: TGTGCCTGTGACACCTGGGGGACAGATAAACTCATCTTT.

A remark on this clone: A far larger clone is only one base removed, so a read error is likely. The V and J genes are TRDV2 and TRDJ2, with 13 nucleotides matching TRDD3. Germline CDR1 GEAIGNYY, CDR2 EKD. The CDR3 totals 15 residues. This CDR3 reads CACDVLGDTTVQLFF. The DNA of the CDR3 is TGTGCCTGTGACGTACTGGGGGATACGACAGTACAACTCTTCTTT.

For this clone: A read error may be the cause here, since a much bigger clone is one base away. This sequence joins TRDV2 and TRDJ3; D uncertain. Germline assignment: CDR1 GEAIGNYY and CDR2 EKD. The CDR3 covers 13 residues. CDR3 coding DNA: TGTGCCCGTGACACCTGGGACACCCGACAGATGTTTTTC. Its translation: CARDTWDTRQMFF.

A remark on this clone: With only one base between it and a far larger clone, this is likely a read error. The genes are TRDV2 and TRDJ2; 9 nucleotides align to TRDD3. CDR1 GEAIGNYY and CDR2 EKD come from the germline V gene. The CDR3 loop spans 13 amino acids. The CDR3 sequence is CACDYWGTAKLFF. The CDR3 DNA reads TGTGCCTGTGACTACTGGGGGACAGCAAAACTCTTCTTT.

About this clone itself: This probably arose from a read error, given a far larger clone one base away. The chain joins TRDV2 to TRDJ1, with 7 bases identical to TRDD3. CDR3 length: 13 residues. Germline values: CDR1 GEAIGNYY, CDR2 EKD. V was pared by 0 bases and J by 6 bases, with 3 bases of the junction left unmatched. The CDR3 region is CACDTWGTNKLIF. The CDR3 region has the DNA TGTGCCTGTGACACCTGGGGGACCAATAAACTCATCTTT.

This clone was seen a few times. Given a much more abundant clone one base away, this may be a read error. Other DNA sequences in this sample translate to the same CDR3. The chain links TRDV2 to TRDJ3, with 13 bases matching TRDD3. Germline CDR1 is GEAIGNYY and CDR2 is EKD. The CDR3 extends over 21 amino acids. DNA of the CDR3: TGTGCCTGTGACACCGTACTGGGGGATACGCAGAGCTCCTGGGACACTCGACAGATGTTTTTC. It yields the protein CACDTVLGDTQSSWDTRQMFF.

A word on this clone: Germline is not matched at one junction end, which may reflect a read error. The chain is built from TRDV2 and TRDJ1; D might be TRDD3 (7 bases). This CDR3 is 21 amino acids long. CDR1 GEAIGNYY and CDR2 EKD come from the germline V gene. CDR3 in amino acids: CAGDTGSPTLSRTGEGDKLIF. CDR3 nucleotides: TGTGCCGGTGACACCGGATCTCCTACACTATCCCGTACTGGGGAGGGAGATAAACTCATCTTT.

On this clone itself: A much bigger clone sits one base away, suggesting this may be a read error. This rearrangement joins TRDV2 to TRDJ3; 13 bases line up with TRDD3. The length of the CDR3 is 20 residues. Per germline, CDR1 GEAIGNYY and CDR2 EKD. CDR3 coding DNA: TGTGCCTGTGACCCGTACTGGGGGATACGAAGCTCCTGGGACGCCCGACAGATGTTTTTC. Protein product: CACDPYWGIRSSWDARQMFF.

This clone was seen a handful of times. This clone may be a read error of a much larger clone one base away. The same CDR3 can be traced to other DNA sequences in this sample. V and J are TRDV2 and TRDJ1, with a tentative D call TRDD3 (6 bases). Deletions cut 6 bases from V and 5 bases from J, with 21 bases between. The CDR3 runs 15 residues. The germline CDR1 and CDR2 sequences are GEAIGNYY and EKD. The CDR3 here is CACFSTGLWIDKLIF. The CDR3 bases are TGTGCCTGTTTCTCGACTGGGTTGTGGATTGATAAACTCATCTTT.

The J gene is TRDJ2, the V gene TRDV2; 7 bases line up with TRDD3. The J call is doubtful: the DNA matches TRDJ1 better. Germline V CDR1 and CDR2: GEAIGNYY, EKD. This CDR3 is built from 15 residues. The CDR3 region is CACDVLVDTTAQLIF. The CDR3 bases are TGTGCCTGTGACGTACTGGTGGATACGACAGCACAACTCATCTTT.

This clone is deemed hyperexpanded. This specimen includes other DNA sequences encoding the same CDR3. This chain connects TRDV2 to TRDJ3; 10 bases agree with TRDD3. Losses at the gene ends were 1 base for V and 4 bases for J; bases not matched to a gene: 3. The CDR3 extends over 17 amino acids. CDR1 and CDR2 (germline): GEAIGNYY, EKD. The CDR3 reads CACDTVLGDWDTRQMFF. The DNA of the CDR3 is TGTGCCTGTGACACAGTACTGGGGGATTGGGACACCCGACAGATGTTTTTC.

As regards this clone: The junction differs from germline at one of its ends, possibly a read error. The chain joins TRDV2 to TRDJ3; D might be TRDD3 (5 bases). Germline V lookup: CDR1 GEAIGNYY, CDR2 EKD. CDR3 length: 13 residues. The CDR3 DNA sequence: TGTGCCAGTGACACCTGGGACACTCGACAGATGTTTTTC. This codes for CASDTWDTRQMFF.

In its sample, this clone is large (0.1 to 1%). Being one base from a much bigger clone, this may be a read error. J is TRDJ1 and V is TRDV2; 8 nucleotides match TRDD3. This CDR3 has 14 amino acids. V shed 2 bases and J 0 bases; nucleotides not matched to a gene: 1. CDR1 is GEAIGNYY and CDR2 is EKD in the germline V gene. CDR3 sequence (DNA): TGTGCCTGTGACAAACTGGGGGACACCGATAAACTCATCTTT. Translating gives CACDKLGDTDKLIF.

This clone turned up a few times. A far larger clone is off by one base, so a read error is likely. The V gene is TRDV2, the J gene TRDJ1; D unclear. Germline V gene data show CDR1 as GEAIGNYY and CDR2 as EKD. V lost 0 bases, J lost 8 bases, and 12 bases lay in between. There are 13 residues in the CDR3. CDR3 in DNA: TGTGCCTGTGACACCTGGAGGGAGACGAAACTCATCTTT. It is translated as CACDTWRETKLIF.

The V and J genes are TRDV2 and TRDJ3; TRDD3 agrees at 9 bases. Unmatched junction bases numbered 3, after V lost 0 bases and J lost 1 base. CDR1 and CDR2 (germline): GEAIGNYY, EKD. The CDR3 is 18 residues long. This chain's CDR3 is CACDTVTGGSWDTRQMFF. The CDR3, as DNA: TGTGCCTGTGACACCGTTACTGGGGGATCCTGGGACACCCGACAGATGTTTTTC.

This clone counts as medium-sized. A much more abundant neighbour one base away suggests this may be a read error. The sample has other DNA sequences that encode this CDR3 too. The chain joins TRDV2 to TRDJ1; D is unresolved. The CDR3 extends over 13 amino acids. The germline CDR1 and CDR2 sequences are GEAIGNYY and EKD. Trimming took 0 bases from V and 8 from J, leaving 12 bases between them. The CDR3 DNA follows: TGTGCCTGTGACACCTGGAGGGACACGAAACTCATCTTT. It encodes CACDTWRDTKLIF.